This TCR beta chain was identified during a study of T cells in Graves' hyperthyroidism and ophthalmopathy. The CDR3 regions of TCR beta were amplified from RNA transcripts. When the TCR CDR3 underwent first-round RT-PCR, the HTBI primer set was used. TCRdb analysed the multiplex PCR reads with MiXCR anew, one entry per CDR3 protein. Among under 250,000 distinct CDR3 sequences, almost 25% were seen once, and the ten largest hold around 40%. This clonotype appeared many times. This receptor was obtained from a woman in her thirties or forties with Graves' ophthalmopathy. The sample comprised blood.

CDR3 sequence (DNA): TGTGCCAGCAGTGAGACCTATGGCTACACCTTC. Protein: CASSETYGYTF. This chain links TRBV25-1 with TRBJ1-2; D gene uncertain. The CDR3 has 11 residues. Per the germline V gene, CDR1 is MGHDK and CDR2 is SYGVNS. V lost 3 bases to trimming and J lost 4 bases, with 3 bases between them.